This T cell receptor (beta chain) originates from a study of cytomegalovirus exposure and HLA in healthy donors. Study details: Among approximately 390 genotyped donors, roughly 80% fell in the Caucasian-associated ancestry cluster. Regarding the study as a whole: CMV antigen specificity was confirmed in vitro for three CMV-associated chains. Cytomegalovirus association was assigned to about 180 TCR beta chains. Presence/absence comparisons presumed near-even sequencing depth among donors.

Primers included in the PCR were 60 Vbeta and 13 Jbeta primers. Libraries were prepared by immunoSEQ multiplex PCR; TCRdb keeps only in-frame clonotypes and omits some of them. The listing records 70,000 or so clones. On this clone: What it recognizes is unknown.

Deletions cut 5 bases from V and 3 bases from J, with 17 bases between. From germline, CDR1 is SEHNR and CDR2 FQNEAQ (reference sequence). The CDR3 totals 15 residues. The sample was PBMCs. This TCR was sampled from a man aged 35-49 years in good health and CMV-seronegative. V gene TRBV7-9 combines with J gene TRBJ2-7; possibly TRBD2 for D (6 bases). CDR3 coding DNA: TGTGCCAGCAGCGGACGGAGCACAGCGGGCTACGAGCAGTACTTC. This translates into CASSGRSTAGYEQYF.